One and the same sample provided the 14 T cell receptor beta chains below, sequenced in a study of shared clonotypes between healthy human individuals. Measured with immunoSEQ multiplex PCR; TCRdb has only the in-frame clones, and not every one. The table lists roughly 640,000 clones, 97% of them singletons. The material sequenced was naive CD4+ T cells sorted from blood. Subset meaning: CD45RA+ positively selected. The receptor source for this set is a woman aged 25 to 39 in good health.

This clone is a singleton in its sample. The chain recombines TRBV28 with TRBJ1-3, with 10 bases matching TRBD1. CDR3 size: 15 residues. Germline V gives CDR1 MDHEN, CDR2 SYDVKM. The V segment lost 9 bases and the J segment 3 bases; nucleotides outside the gene matches: 8. The CDR3 DNA follows: TGTGCCAGTAACCGACAGGGGGCAAATGGAAACACCATATATTTT. Its protein is CASNRQGANGNTIYF.

The chain couples TRBV7-9 to TRBJ1-1; tentatively, D is TRBD1 (5 bases). Germline V gene data show CDR1 as SEHNR and CDR2 as FQNEAQ (reference sequence). V was trimmed by 5 bases and J by 2 bases, leaving 15 bases between them. The CDR3 totals 15 residues. This CDR3 is CASSHPEGSNTEAFF. The CDR3 DNA reads TGTGCCAGCAGCCACCCCGAGGGGAGCAACACTGAAGCTTTCTTT.

This chain links TRBV7-9 with TRBJ2-7; TRBD2 aligns across 11 bases. J lost 9 bases, V lost 0 bases, and 10 bases had no gene match. CDR3 length equals 16 residues. The germline V gene encodes CDR1 SEHNR and CDR2 FQNEAQ (reference sequence). The CDR3 loop reads CASSLAGLAEGTGQYF. The CDR3 nucleotides are TGTGCCAGCAGCTTAGCGGGACTAGCGGAAGGTACAGGGCAGTACTTC.

The chain joins TRBV7-9 to TRBJ2-7, with 7 bases fitting TRBD1. The germline gives CDR1 SEHNR, CDR2 FQNEAQ (reference sequence). The CDR3 sequence is 13 residues long. The V and J ends lost 8 bases and 3 bases, in that order; junction bases with no gene match: 7. The CDR3: CASDQTGSYEQYF. In nucleotides, the CDR3 is TGTGCCAGCGATCAGACAGGGAGCTACGAGCAGTACTTC.

V and J are TRBV7-8 and TRBJ2-1; D is ambiguous. This CDR3 has 13 residues. The V and J ends lost 3 bases and 4 bases respectively, with 7 bases between them. The V gene's germline CDR1 is SGHVS and CDR2 FQNEAQ. The CDR3 coding sequence is TGTGCCAGCAGCTTTTCTCGTTACAATGAGCAGTTCTTC. Translation: CASSFSRYNEQFF. Complete variable domain (other parts from reference TRBV7-8 and TRBJ2-1): GAGVSQSPRYKVAKRGQDVALRCDPISGHVSLFWYQQALGQGPEFLTYFQNEAQLDKSGLPSDRFFAERPEGSVSTLKIQRTQQEDSAVYLCASSFSRYNEQFFGPGTRLTVL.

The chain joins TRBV5-1 to TRBJ2-7; the match to TRBD1 covers 10 bases. The CDR3 is 15 amino acids. V dropped 4 bases and J dropped 4; count of bases not matched to a gene: 8. CDR1 is SGHRS, CDR2 YFSETQ, per germline. In DNA, the CDR3 is TGCGCCAGCAGCATGCGGGGACAGGGGTTATACGAGCAGTACTTC. This encodes CASSMRGQGLYEQYF.

The J gene is TRBJ1-2, the V gene TRBV5-4; a possible D gene is TRBD1 (5 bases). Germline CDR1 is SGHNT and CDR2 is YYREEE (reference sequence). Trimming removed 0 bases from V and 0 bases from J, with 12 bases in between. The CDR3 extends over 16 amino acids. CDR3 residues: CASSLAQRGSNYGYTF. CDR3 coding DNA: TGTGCCAGCAGCTTGGCCCAACGGGGGTCTAACTATGGCTACACCTTC.

The chain uses TRBV6-1 and TRBJ1-2, with 7 bases aligning to TRBD1. With 1 base clipped from V and 8 bases from J, the junction kept 10 bases outside the gene matches. CDR3 length: 15 amino acids. Germline CDR1 is MNHNS and CDR2 is SASEGT. CDR3 DNA sequence: TGTGCCAGCAGTGAAGATTTGAGGGGGCGAAGGGGCTACACCTTC. Translated, it gives CASSEDLRGRRGYTF.

This sequence joins TRBV19 and TRBJ2-5, with no clear D. V was cut by 5 bases and J by 4 bases, with 11 bases left in between. The germline gives CDR1 LNHDA, CDR2 SQIVND (reference sequence). The CDR3 has 13 amino acids. This chain's CDR3 is CASSFSLTETQYF. The CDR3 DNA reads TGTGCCAGTAGTTTCTCCTTGACAGAGACCCAGTACTTC.

This clone was counted a few times. Additional DNA sequences in this sample encode the identical CDR3. The V and J genes are TRBV28 and TRBJ1-2, with D perhaps TRBD1 (5 bases). The length of the CDR3 is 12 residues. The germline gives CDR1 MDHEN, CDR2 SYDVKM. Deletions cut 6 bases from V and 5 bases from J, with 10 bases between. CDR3 loop: CASSLSGYGYTF. CDR3 sequence (DNA): TGTGCCAGCAGCCTATCAGGGTATGGCTACACCTTC.

The chain combines TRBV6-5 with TRBJ2-3; D may be TRBD2 (5 bases). The CDR3 is 13 amino acids. V gave up 10 bases and J gave up 6 bases, with 17 bases separating them. CDR1 and CDR2 from the germline V gene are MNHEY and SVGAGI. CDR3 in DNA: TGTGCCATAAGACGAGCGGTTAGCGATACGCAGTATTTT. Its protein is CAIRRAVSDTQYF.

The CDR3 reads CASSLGQLNQPQHF. The CDR3 DNA follows: TGTGCCAGTAGTTTGGGACAGCTTAATCAGCCCCAGCATTTT. The V gene is TRBV19, the J gene TRBJ1-5; 7 bases agree with TRBD1. Germline CDR1 LNHDA, CDR2 SQIVND (reference sequence). After removal of 5 bases from V and 4 bases from J, the junction contained 5 bases not matched to a gene. The CDR3 is 14 residues long. Full variable domain (outside the CDR3, taken from reference TRBV19 and TRBJ1-5): DGGITQSPKYLFRKEGQNVTLSCEQNLNHDAMYWYRQDPGQGLRLIYYSQIVNDFQKGDIAEGYSVSREKKESFPLTVTSAQKNPTAFYLCASSLGQLNQPQHFGDGTRLSIL.

This rearrangement joins TRBV7-3 to TRBJ2-1, with 8 nucleotides matching TRBD2. V was pared by 2 bases and J by 1 base, with 1 base of the junction left unmatched. Per germline, CDR1 SGHTA and CDR2 FQGTGA. The CDR3 contains 15 residues. DNA for the CDR3: TGTGCCAGCAGCTTACTAGCGGGTTCCTACAATGAGCAGTTCTTC. Translation: CASSLLAGSYNEQFF. Filled out from reference TRBV7-3 and TRBJ2-1, the complete variable domain reads GAGVSQTPSNKVTEKGKYVELRCDPISGHTALYWYRQSLGQGPEFLIYFQGTGAADDSGLPNDRFFAVRPEGSVSTLKIQRTERGDSAVYLCASSLLAGSYNEQFFGPGTRLTVL.

This chain joins TRBV11-2 and TRBJ2-5; possible D gene TRBD2, 6 bases. Germline V lookup: CDR1 SGHAT, CDR2 FQNNGV. This CDR3 is built from 15 residues. V was pared by 1 base and J by 4 bases, with 13 bases between. The CDR3 region is CASSLVAPGVETQYF. CDR3 bases: TGTGCCAGCAGCTTAGTGGCCCCGGGAGTAGAGACCCAGTACTTC.